The 19 T cell receptor beta chains presented below share a single source sample, sequenced in a study of lymphopenia after photon versus proton radiotherapy. Profiled with immunoSEQ multiplex PCR; TCRdb holds only in-frame clones, not every one. The repertoire holds over 30,000 clones, with around 82% as singletons. This specimen was peripheral blood, taken from a patient treated with proton-based radiotherapy. The receptors here all came from an older woman with pancreatic cancer.

The rearrangement links TRBV19 to TRBJ1-4, with D perhaps matching TRBD1 (5 bases). Germline CDR1 and CDR2: LNHDA and SQIVND (reference sequence). The CDR3 runs to 14 residues. Trimming left V 3 bases short and J 8 bases short, with 13 bases between. The CDR3 loop is CASSMGQGQEKLFF. The DNA for the CDR3 is TGTGCCAGTAGTATGGGGCAGGGTCAGGAAAAACTGTTTTTT.

The chain recombines TRBV5-8 with TRBJ1-2; unclear D gene. Germline CDR1 SGHTS, CDR2 YDEGEE. Trimming removed 6 bases at V and 0 bases at J, with 18 bases between. The CDR3 spans 16 residues. This CDR3 reads CASTSGQPVTNYGYTF. The CDR3 bases are TGTGCCAGCACCTCCGGGCAACCCGTCACTAACTATGGCTACACCTTC.

The chain is built from TRBV7-9 and TRBJ2-1; 10 nucleotides line up with TRBD1. CDR3 length equals 14 residues. The V segment lost 2 bases and the J segment 9 bases; nucleotides outside the gene matches: 4. Germline CDR1 SEHNR, CDR2 FQNEAQ (reference sequence). The CDR3 protein is CASSLMGQGSEQFF. As DNA, the CDR3 is TGTGCCAGCAGCTTAATGGGACAGGGGTCTGAGCAGTTCTTC.

The chain employs TRBV14 and TRBJ1-2, with a tentative D call TRBD1 (5 bases). The length of the CDR3 is 14 residues. CDR1 SGHDN and CDR2 FVKESK come from the germline V gene. With 4 bases removed from V and 8 bases from J, the gap between germline ends came to 17 bases. This chain's CDR3 is CASSPRTGVGGYTF. The DNA of the CDR3 is TGTGCCAGCAGCCCGCGAACAGGAGTGGGCGGCTACACCTTC.

In its sample, this clone was seen once. Other DNA sequences within the sample encode an identical CDR3. This rearrangement joins TRBV6-1 to TRBJ2-7; D gene uncertain. This CDR3 is 12 amino acids long. Germline CDR1 MNHNS, CDR2 SASEGT. V was trimmed by 3 bases and J by 4 bases, leaving 7 bases between them. CDR3 amino acids: CASSEGGYEQYF. The CDR3 region has the DNA TGTGCCAGCAGTGAGGGCGGTTACGAGCAGTACTTC.

Only a few counts were recorded for this clone. V is TRBV28 and J is TRBJ1-2; 8 bases agree with TRBD1. Looked up from germline, CDR1 is MDHEN and CDR2 is SYDVKM. CDR3 size: 16 residues. V lost 5 bases to trimming and J lost 6 bases; unmatched junction nucleotides: 14. In nucleotides, the CDR3 is TGTGCCAGCAGTCAGGGACAGGTCTCTAACACTCATGGCTACACCTTC. It translates to CASSQGQVSNTHGYTF.

The V call is TRBV9, the J call TRBJ2-3; 9 bases match TRBD2. In germline, CDR1 is SGDLS, CDR2 YYNGEE. This CDR3 has 14 amino acids. Trimming removed 4 bases from V and 5 bases from J; junction bases left unmatched: 5. For the CDR3, the DNA is TGTGCCAGCAGCTTGACTAGCGGTGGAGATACGCAGTATTTT. Translated, it gives CASSLTSGGDTQYF.

The CDR3 coding sequence is TGCGCCAGCAGTTGGAGTTCGGCAAACTATGGCTACACCTTC. It translates to CASSWSSANYGYTF. J is TRBJ1-2 and V is TRBV5-1; D is unclear. V was trimmed by 5 bases and J by 2 bases, leaving 13 bases between them. The CDR3 loop spans 14 amino acids. Germline-derived CDR1 and CDR2 are SGHRS and YFSETQ.

The chain has TRBV2 and TRBJ1-2; no clear D. V was pared by 5 bases and J by 2 bases, with 12 bases between. The CDR3 runs to 14 residues. The germline V gene has CDR1 SNHLY and CDR2 FYNNEI. DNA for the CDR3: TGTGCCAGCAGTAGCCGGACGGCCAACTATGGCTACACCTTC. It yields the protein CASSSRTANYGYTF. The variable domain in full, with the rest retrieved from reference TRBV2 and TRBJ1-2, is EPEVTQTPSHQVTQMGQEVILRCVPISNHLYFYWYRQILGQKVEFLVSFYNNEISEKSEIFDDQFSVERPDGSNFTLKIRSTKLEDSAMYFCASSSRTANYGYTFGSGTRLTVV.

The rearrangement links TRBV28 to TRBJ2-7; TRBD1 is a possible D gene (7 bases). V was cut by 6 bases and J by 3 bases, with 12 bases left in between. Per germline, CDR1 MDHEN and CDR2 SYDVKM. The CDR3 length is 13 residues. The CDR3 loop is CASRPGGLYEQYF. CDR3 sequence (DNA): TGTGCCAGCAGGCCAGGGGGACTCTACGAGCAGTACTTC. The full variable domain, its missing parts supplied by reference TRBV28 and TRBJ2-7, is DVKVTQSSRYLVKRTGEKVFLECVQDMDHENMFWYRQDPGLGLRLIYFSYDVKMKEKGDIPEGYSVSREKKERFSLILESASTNQTSMYLCASRPGGLYEQYFGPGTRLTVT.

CDR3 region: CASSEDLAGSNSPLHF. In DNA, the CDR3 is TGTGCCAGCAGTGAAGATCTAGCAGGGTCCAATTCACCCCTCCACTTT. The genes are TRBV6-1 and TRBJ1-6, with D maybe TRBD1 (5 bases). Trimming left V 1 base short and J 7 bases short, with 14 bases between. This CDR3 spans 16 amino acids. The germline V gene encodes CDR1 MNHNS and CDR2 SASEGT.

The gene calls are TRBV11-1 and TRBJ1-2; D possibly corresponds to TRBD1 (6 bases). The CDR3 loop spans 14 amino acids. Trimming took 6 bases from V and 7 from J, leaving 18 bases between them. CDR1 and CDR2 (germline): SGHAT, FQDESV (reference sequence). CDR3 nucleotides: TGTGCCAGCAGACGAGGGGACACCGGAATTGGCTACACCTTC. This encodes CASRRGDTGIGYTF.

The rearrangement uses TRBV7-3 and TRBJ2-5; D is undetermined. The end of the DNA aligns better with TRBJ2-7, so the J call may be wrong. This CDR3 has 14 residues. The germline gives CDR1 SGHTA, CDR2 FQGTGA. The CDR3 DNA reads as TGTGCCAGCAGCCTAAGTAGTTTCAACGGCGAGCAGTACTTC. Translated: CASSLSSFNGEQYF.

The rearrangement joins TRBV7-3 to TRBJ2-5, with a tentative D call TRBD2 (6 bases). The germline gives CDR1 SGHTA, CDR2 FQGTGA. The CDR3 consists of 14 residues. Trimming removed 5 bases from V and 3 bases from J, with 13 bases in between. CDR3 protein: CASSRGGLEETQYF. CDR3 nucleotide sequence: TGTGCCAGCAGCCGAGGAGGGCTTGAAGAGACCCAGTACTTC. Full variable domain (missing parts from reference TRBV7-3 and TRBJ2-5): GAGVSQTPSNKVTEKGKYVELRCDPISGHTALYWYRQSLGQGPEFLIYFQGTGAADDSGLPNDRFFAVRPEGSVSTLKIQRTERGDSAVYLCASSRGGLEETQYFGPGTRLLVL.

This rearrangement joins TRBV28 to TRBJ2-1; D gene ambiguous. This CDR3 has 11 residues. Germline CDR1 MDHEN, CDR2 SYDVKM. V was clipped by 8 bases and J by 4 bases, with 6 bases between them. The CDR3 here is CASRTYNEQFF. CDR3 DNA: TGTGCCAGCCGTACTTACAATGAGCAGTTCTTC.

This clone was counted a few times. The CDR3 DNA is TGTGCCAGCAGCTTAGGTTCGCTCCCGACCTACGAGCAGTACTTC. Amino acid sequence: CASSLGSLPTYEQYF. This sequence joins TRBV7-2 and TRBJ2-7, with D hard to call. The V gene's germline CDR1 is SGHTA and CDR2 FQGNSA. V shed 1 base and J shed 2 bases, with 12 bases lying between them. This CDR3 region has 15 residues.

The chain recombines TRBV5-1 with TRBJ2-5; the D gene is possibly TRBD2 (6 bases). Germline CDR1 reads SGHRS; CDR2 reads YFSETQ. The CDR3 is 13 amino acids. V was trimmed by 0 bases and J by 4 bases, leaving 7 bases between them. The CDR3 region has the DNA TGCGCCAGCAGCTTGGGGGGAGGAGAGACCCAGTACTTC. This encodes CASSLGGGETQYF.

The chain joins TRBV5-1 to TRBJ2-1; D remains ambiguous. The ends were cut back, 3 bases at V and 8 bases at J, with 9 bases in the middle. The germline V gene has CDR1 SGHRS and CDR2 YFSETQ. CDR3 length: 12 residues. The CDR3 nucleotides read TGCGCCAGCAGCTCTGCAAGGGATGAGCAGTTCTTC. It translates to CASSSARDEQFF.

The chain combines TRBV10-3 with TRBJ2-5; 7 nucleotides match TRBD1. Germline loops: CDR1 ENHRY, CDR2 SYGVKD. V was pared by 6 bases and J by 2 bases, with 3 bases of the junction left unmatched. This CDR3 comprises 13 residues. CDR3 protein: CAISGTEQETQYF. The CDR3 nucleotides are TGTGCCATCAGCGGGACAGAGCAAGAGACCCAGTACTTC.